This T cell receptor (beta chain) is from a study of identical twins. TCRdb re-analysed the 5' RACE reads in MiXCR, keeping a single row per CDR3 protein. The top ten hold 5% to 6% of the sample, which has around 230,000 distinct CDR3 sequences, around 10% seen once. V dropped 4 bases and J dropped 1 base, with 19 bases sitting between them. The V gene's germline CDR1 is MNHEY and CDR2 SVGAGI. The CDR3 extends over 18 amino acids. Regarding the study as a whole: Less excess twin sharing appeared in beta out-of-frame sequences.

Concerning this clonotype itself: The antigen is not known.

Input material: memory (CD45RO+) T cells sorted from blood. This receptor was obtained from a woman younger than 35 in good health. This chain uses TRBV6-5 with TRBJ2-2; TRBD1 is a possible D gene (6 bases). The CDR3 DNA reads as TGTGCCAGCAGTTGGGGGTTACCGGGACAAGGGAACACCGGGGAGCTGTTTTTT. It specifies CASSWGLPGQGNTGELFF.